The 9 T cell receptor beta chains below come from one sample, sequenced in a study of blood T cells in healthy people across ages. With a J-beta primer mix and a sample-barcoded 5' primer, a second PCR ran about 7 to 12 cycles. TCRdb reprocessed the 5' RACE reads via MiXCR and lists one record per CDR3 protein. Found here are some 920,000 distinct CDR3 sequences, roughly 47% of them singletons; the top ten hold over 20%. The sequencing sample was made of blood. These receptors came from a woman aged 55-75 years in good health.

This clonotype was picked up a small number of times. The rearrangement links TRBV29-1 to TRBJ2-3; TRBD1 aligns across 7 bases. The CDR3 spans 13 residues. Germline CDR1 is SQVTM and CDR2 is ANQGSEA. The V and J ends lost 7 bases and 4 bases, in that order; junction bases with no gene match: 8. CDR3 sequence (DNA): TGCAGCGGGAGAGGACAGGTTGCAGATACGCAGTATTTT. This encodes CSGRGQVADTQYF.

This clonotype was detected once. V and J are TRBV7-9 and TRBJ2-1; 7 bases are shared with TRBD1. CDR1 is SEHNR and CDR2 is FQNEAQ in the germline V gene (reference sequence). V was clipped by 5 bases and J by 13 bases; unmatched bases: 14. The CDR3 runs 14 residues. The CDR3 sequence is CASSRRQGGETQFF. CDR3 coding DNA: TGTGCCAGCAGCCGGAGACAGGGCGGAGAGACCCAGTTCTTC.

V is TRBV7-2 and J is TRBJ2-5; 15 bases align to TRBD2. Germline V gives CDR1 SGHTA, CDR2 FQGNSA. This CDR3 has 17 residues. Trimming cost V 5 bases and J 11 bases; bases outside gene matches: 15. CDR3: CASSNGGTSGGINEQYF. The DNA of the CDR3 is TGTGCCAGCAGCAACGGGGGGACTAGCGGGGGGATCAATGAGCAGTACTTC.

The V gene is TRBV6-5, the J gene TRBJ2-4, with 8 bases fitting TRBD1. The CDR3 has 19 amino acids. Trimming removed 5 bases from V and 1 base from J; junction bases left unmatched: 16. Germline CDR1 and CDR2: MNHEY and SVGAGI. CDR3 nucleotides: TGTGCCAGCAGTCACACCCCCTACAGGGGGACTTATGCCAAAAACATTCAGTACTTC. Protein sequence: CASSHTPYRGTYAKNIQYF.

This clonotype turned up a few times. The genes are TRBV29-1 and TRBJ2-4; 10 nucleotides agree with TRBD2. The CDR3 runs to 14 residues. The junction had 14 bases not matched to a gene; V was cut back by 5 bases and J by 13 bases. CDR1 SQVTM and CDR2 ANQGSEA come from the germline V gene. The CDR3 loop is CSVRIAGGPWEQYF. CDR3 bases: TGCAGCGTTAGAATAGCGGGAGGCCCCTGGGAGCAGTACTTC.

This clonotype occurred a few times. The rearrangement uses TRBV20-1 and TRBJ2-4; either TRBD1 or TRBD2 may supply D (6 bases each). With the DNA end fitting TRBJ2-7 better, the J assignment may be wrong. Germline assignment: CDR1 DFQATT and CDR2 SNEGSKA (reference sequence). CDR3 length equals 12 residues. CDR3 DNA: TGCCAGACTCGGGGGCGCAACTACGAGCAGTACTTC. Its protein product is CQTRGRNYEQYF.

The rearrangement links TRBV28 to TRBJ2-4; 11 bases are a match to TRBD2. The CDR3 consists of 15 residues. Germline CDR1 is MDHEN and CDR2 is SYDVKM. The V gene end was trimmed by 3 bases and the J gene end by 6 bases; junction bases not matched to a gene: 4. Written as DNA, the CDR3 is TGTGCCAGCAGTTTGCTAGCGGGAGGACCAAACATTCAGTACTTC. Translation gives CASSLLAGGPNIQYF.

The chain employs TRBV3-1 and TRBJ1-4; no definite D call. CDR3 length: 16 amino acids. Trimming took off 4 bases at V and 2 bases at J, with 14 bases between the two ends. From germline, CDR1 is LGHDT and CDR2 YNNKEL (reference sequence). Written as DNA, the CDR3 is TGTGCCAGCAGCCCCGTTTTTTTTAGCACTAATGAAAAACTGTTTTTT. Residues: CASSPVFFSTNEKLFF.

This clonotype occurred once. The CDR3 DNA follows: TGCAGTGCTAGAGGGATAGTATCCCCCTATCGGGGCCAAGAGACCCAGTACTTC. Protein product: CSARGIVSPYRGQETQYF. The V call is TRBV20-1, the J call TRBJ2-5, with D perhaps matching TRBD2 (5 bases). The V gene's germline CDR1 is DFQATT and CDR2 SNEGSKA (reference sequence). The CDR3 spans 18 residues. V was trimmed by 1 base and J by 1 base, leaving 22 bases between them.